Below, 12 T cell receptor beta chains from the same sample are listed, as sequenced in a study of response to subunit inactivated influenza vaccine (dated by TCRdb to 2017 to 2018). Library prep was done by RT-PCR. For sequencing, an Illumina HiSeq 2500 was employed. The public reads were reprocessed in TCRdb via fastp at Q25 and MiXCR, keeping in-frame beta chains. Rows matching on CDR3 protein sequence are summarized as one entry with the most common DNA and genes. In all, the sample holds some 500,000 distinct CDR3 sequences, and 13% of those were seen once. The leading ten clones occupy approximately 14% of the sample. The time point label corresponds to: 45 days after influenza vaccine administration. The material was PBMCs from blood, obtained 40 to 50 days after vaccination. Receptor source: a man aged 45 to 65 who received an inactivated influenza vaccine. Donor details come from another sample of the same person, matched by shared clones.

The gene calls are TRBV7-2 and TRBJ1-6; D perhaps matches TRBD1 (6 bases). The CDR3 runs 12 residues. V shed 1 base and J shed 14 bases, with 9 bases lying between them. Germline CDR1 is SGHTA and CDR2 is FQGNSA. The CDR3 here is CASSLDRASLHF. DNA of the CDR3: TGTGCCAGCAGCTTAGACAGGGCCTCCCTCCACTTT. The full variable domain, its missing parts supplied by reference TRBV7-2 and TRBJ1-6, is GAGVSQSPSNKVTEKGKDVELRCDPISGHTALYWYRQSLGQGLEFLIYFQGNSAPDKSGLPSDRFSAERTGGSVSTLTIQRTQQEDSAVYLCASSLDRASLHFGNGTRLTVT.

This clonotype was observed a few times. The chain links TRBV7-6 to TRBJ2-2; D is unresolved. The CDR3 length is 12 residues. V lost 7 bases and J lost 6, with 9 bases in between. Germline V gene data show CDR1 as SGHVS and CDR2 as FNYEAQ. The CDR3 bases are TGTGCCAGCAACCAAGGCGCCGGGGAGCTGTTTTTT. Translating it yields CASNQGAGELFF.

The V gene is TRBV15, the J gene TRBJ2-1; TRBD1 aligns across 8 bases. The V gene end was trimmed by 4 bases and the J gene end by 9 bases; junction bases not matched to a gene: 2. The CDR3 has 12 amino acids. Germline CDR1 and CDR2: LNHNV and YYDKDF (reference sequence). For the CDR3, the DNA is TGTGCCACCAGCAATACAGGGGGTGAGCAGTTCTTC. Its protein is CATSNTGGEQFF.

The genes are TRBV6-5 and TRBJ2-3; D may be TRBD1 or TRBD2 (5 bases each). Deletions cut 4 bases from V and 4 bases from J, with 12 bases between. The CDR3 is made up of 14 amino acids. Germline V CDR1 and CDR2: MNHEY, SVGAGI. The CDR3 protein is CASSSRGVPDTQYF. The CDR3 DNA reads as TGTGCCAGCAGTTCCAGAGGGGTCCCAGATACGCAGTATTTT.

This sequence joins TRBV11-2 and TRBJ2-1, with 8 bases fitting TRBD2. Germline assignment: CDR1 SGHAT and CDR2 FQNNGV. CDR3 length equals 19 residues. V gave up 2 bases and J gave up 8 bases; unmatched junction bases: 20. This CDR3 reads CASSLHRGLAIFGVDEQFF. The CDR3, as DNA: TGTGCCAGCAGCTTACACCGAGGACTAGCTATCTTTGGAGTCGATGAGCAGTTCTTC.

The chain couples TRBV14 to TRBJ2-7, with 10 bases aligning to TRBD2. CDR1 is SGHDN and CDR2 is FVKESK in the germline V gene. V shed 4 bases, J shed 2 bases, and the junction held 5 bases outside the gene matches. The length of the CDR3 is 15 residues. The CDR3 DNA is TGTGCCAGCAGCCGGCCACTAGCGGGGCCCTACGAGCAGTACTTC. Translation gives CASSRPLAGPYEQYF. Complete variable domain (other parts from reference TRBV14 and TRBJ2-7): EAGVTQFPSHSVIEKGQTVTLRCDPISGHDNLYWYRRVMGKEIKFLLHFVKESKQDESGMPNNRFLAERTGGTYSTLKVQPAELEDSGVYFCASSRPLAGPYEQYFGPGTRLTVT.

The V and J genes are TRBV7-2 and TRBJ2-5; 7 bases map to TRBD2. With 4 bases clipped from V and 5 bases from J, the junction kept 7 bases outside the gene matches. The CDR3 length is 14 residues. Looked up from germline, CDR1 is SGHTA and CDR2 is FQGNSA. CDR3 sequence reads: CASSYPGTTETQYF. The CDR3 DNA reads as TGTGCCAGCAGCTACCCCGGGACTACGGAGACCCAGTACTTC.

There are a few counts of this clonotype. V usage is TRBV29-1 and J usage is TRBJ2-3; 15 nucleotides align to TRBD2. Germline V gene sequence: CDR1 SQVTM, CDR2 ANQGSEA. Trimming cost V 7 bases and J 2 bases; bases outside gene matches: 4. The CDR3 is 15 amino acids. The CDR3 protein is CSARTSGRVTDTQYF. The CDR3 nucleotides read TGCAGCGCTCGGACTAGCGGGAGGGTCACAGATACGCAGTATTTT.

In this sample, this clonotype turned up a few times. The rearrangement links TRBV7-3 to TRBJ2-2; D unresolved. V lost 2 bases and J 1 base, leaving 5 bases between the germline ends. Germline-derived CDR1 and CDR2 are SGHTA and FQGTGA. There are 14 residues in the CDR3. The CDR3 protein is CASSLGWNTGELFF. CDR3 sequence (DNA): TGTGCCAGCAGCTTAGGGTGGAACACCGGGGAGCTGTTTTTT.

This clonotype has just a few counts. J is TRBJ2-3 and V is TRBV29-1; tentatively, D is TRBD1 (5 bases). Germline values: CDR1 SQVTM, CDR2 ANQGSEA. CDR3 length: 13 residues. V dropped 8 bases and J dropped 1 base, with 13 bases sitting between them. The CDR3, as DNA: TGCAGCTCCTGGACACCTGGCACAGATACGCAGTATTTT. Its protein product is CSSWTPGTDTQYF.

This clonotype was seen at least ten times. The J gene is TRBJ1-1, the V gene TRBV12-3 or TRBV12-4; D gene uncertain. The germline V and J ends were trimmed by 1 base and 0 bases, with 9 bases remaining between them. This CDR3 spans 15 amino acids. The CDR3 sequence is CASSLVYSMNTEAFF. CDR3 coding DNA: TGTGCCAGCAGTTTAGTTTACAGCATGAACACTGAAGCTTTCTTT.

This clonotype appeared a few times. This rearrangement joins TRBV6-1 to TRBJ2-1; perhaps TRBD1 as D (5 bases). The V end was cut by 5 bases, the J end by 6 bases, with 14 bases between. CDR3 length: 14 amino acids. Germline V lookup: CDR1 MNHNS, CDR2 SASEGT. CDR3 amino acids: CASSLSTVFNEQFF. In nucleotides, the CDR3 is TGTGCCAGCAGTCTTTCGACAGTTTTCAATGAGCAGTTCTTC.